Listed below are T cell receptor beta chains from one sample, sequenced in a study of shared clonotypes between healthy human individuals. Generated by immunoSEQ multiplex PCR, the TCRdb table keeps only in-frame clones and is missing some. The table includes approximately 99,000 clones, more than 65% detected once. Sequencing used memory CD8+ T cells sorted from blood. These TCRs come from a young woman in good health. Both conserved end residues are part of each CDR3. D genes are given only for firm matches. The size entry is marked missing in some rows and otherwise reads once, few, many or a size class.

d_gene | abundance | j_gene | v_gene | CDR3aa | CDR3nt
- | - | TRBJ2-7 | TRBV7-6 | CASRRATGYEQYF | TGTGCCAGCAGGAGAGCCACGGGGTACGAGCAGTACTTC
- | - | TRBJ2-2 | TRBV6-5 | CASTPGETGELFF | TGTGCCAGCACCCCGGGGGAGACCGGGGAGCTGTTTTTT
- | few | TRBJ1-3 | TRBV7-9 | CAINPRLRNTIYF | TGTGCCATCAACCCTCGTTTGAGGAACACCATATATTTT
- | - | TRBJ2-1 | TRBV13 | CASSLARDNEQFF | TGTGCCAGCAGCTTAGCGCGGGACAATGAGCAGTTCTTC
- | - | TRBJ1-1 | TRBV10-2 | CASSLNLEAFF | TGCGCCAGCAGTCTTAACCTTGAAGCTTTCTTT
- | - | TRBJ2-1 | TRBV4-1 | CASSQEGQGVVEQFF | TGCGCCAGCAGCCAAGAGGGGCAGGGCGTCGTTGAGCAGTTCTTC
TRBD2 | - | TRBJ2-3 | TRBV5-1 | CASSLAGLAGASTDTQYF | TGCGCCAGCAGCTTGGCCGGTCTAGCGGGAGCTAGCACAGATACGCAGTATTTT
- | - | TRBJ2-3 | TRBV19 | CASSLYPFWDTQYF | TGTGCCAGTAGTCTCTACCCATTTTGGGATACGCAGTATTTT
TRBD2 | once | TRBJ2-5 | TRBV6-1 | CASSEAAGAKETQYF | TGTGCCAGCAGTGAAGCAGCGGGGGCAAAAGAGACCCAGTACTTC
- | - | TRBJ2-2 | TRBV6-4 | CASSDSQGGTGELFF | TGTGCCAGCAGTGACTCACAGGGTGGCACCGGGGAGCTGTTTTTT